This T cell receptor (beta chain) came from a study of T cells in Graves' hyperthyroidism and ophthalmopathy. Findings of the study overall: Ophthalmopathy and stable hyperthyroidism were separated by a 13 V-J model.

It was RNA transcripts that yielded the amplified TCR beta CDR3 regions. When the TCR CDR3 underwent first-round RT-PCR, the HTBI primer set was used. TCRdb processed the multiplex PCR reads anew with MiXCR; each CDR3 protein has one entry. The table shows 600,000 to 800,000 distinct CDR3 sequences, with approximately 36% occurring only once. Researchers defined stable Graves' hyperthyroidism as no ophthalmopathy progression within 18 months. Any patient presenting with uncontrolled infection, other autoimmune disease, pregnancy or lactation was left out. Clinical symptoms, serum thyroxine and TRAb, thyroid ultrasound and orbital computed tomography together formed the diagnostic basis. The CDR3 runs to 15 residues. Trimming took 0 bases from V and 8 from J, leaving 19 bases between them. Germline V gene lookup returns CDR1 DFQATT and CDR2 SNEGSKA (reference sequence). Many counts were recorded for this clonotype. What it binds is not known.

This clonotype was sampled from a woman between 40 and 55 years old with Graves' hyperthyroidism. V is TRBV20-1 and J is TRBJ1-2; D is perhaps TRBD1 (6 bases). The sequencing sample was made of blood. CDR3 loop: CSARDDYRDRGGYTF. The CDR3 DNA follows: TGCAGTGCTAGAGATGACTACAGGGATAGAGGAGGCTACACCTTC.